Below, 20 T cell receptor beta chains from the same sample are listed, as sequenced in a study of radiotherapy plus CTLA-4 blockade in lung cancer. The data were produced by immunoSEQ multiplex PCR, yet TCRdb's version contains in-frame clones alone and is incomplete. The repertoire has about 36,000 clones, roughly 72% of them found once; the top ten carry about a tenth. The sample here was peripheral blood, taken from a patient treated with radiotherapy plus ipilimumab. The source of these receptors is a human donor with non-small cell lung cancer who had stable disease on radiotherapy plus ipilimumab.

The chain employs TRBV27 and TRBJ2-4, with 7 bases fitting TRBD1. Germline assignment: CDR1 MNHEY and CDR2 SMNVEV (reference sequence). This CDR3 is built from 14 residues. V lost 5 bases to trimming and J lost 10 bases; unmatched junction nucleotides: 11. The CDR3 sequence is CASSPEGADLIQYF. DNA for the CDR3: TGTGCCAGCAGTCCAGAGGGGGCAGACCTGATTCAGTACTTC.

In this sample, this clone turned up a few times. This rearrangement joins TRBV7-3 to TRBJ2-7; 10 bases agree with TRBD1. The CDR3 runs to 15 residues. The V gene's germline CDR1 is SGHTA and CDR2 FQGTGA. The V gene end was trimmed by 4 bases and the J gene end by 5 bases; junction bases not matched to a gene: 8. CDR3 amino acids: CASSSTGTGVDEQYF. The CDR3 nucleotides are TGTGCCAGCAGCTCAACCGGGACAGGGGTGGACGAGCAGTACTTC.

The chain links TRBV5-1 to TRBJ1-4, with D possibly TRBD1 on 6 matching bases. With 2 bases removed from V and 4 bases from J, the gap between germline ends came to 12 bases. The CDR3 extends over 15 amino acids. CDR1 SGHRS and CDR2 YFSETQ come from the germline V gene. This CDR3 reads CASSFGRQVNEKLFF. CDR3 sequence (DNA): TGCGCCAGCAGCTTCGGTAGACAGGTTAATGAAAAACTGTTTTTT.

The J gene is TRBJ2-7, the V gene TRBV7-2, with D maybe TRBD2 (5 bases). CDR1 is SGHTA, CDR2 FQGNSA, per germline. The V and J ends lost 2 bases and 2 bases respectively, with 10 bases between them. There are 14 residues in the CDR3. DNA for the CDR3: TGTGCCAGCAGCTTAAGTGAACTAGCCTACGAGCAGTACTTC. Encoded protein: CASSLSELAYEQYF.

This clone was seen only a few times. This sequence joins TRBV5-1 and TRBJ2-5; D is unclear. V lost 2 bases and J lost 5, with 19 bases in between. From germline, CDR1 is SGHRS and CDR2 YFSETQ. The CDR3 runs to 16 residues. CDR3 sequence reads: CASSLTRPSPRETQYF. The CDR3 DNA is TGCGCCAGCAGCTTAACAAGGCCCTCCCCGAGGGAGACCCAGTACTTC.

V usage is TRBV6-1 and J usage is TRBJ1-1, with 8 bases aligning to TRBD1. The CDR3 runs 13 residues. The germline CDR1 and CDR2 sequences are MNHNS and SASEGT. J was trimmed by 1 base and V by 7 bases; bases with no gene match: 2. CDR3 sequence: CASTDRGNTEAFF. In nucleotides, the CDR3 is TGTGCCAGCACCGACAGGGGGAACACTGAAGCTTTCTTT.

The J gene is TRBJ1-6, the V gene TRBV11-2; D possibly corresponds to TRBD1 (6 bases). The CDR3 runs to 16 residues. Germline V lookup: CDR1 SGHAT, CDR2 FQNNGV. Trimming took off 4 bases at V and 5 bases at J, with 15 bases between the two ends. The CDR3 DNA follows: TGTGCCAGCAGCTCTGCCCAACAGGGTAATAATTCACCCCTCCACTTT. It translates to CASSSAQQGNNSPLHF.

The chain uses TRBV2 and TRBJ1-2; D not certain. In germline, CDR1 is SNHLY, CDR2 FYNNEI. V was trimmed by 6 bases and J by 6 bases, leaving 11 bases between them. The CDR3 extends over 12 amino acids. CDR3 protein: CASRLTLDGYTF. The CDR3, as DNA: TGTGCCAGCAGACTTACCCTCGATGGCTACACCTTC.

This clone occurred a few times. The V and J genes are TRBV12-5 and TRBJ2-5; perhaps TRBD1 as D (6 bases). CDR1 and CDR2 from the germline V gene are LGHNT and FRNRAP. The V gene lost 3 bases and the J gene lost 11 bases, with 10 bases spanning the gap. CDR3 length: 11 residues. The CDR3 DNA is TGTGCTAGTGGTTTTCACAGGGAGCAGTACTTC. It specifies CASGFHREQYF. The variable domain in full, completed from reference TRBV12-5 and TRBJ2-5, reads DARVTQTPRHKVTEMGQEVTMRCQPILGHNTVFWYRQTMMQGLELLAYFRNRAPLDDSGMPKDRFSAEMPDATLATLKIQPSEPRDSAVYFCASGFHREQYFGPGTRLLVL.

The CDR3 reads CASSFGQGTEKLFF. Here the CDR3 DNA reads TGTGCCAGCAGCTTCGGACAGGGAACTGAAAAACTGTTTTTT. V gene TRBV5-4 combines with J gene TRBJ1-4; 8 bases are shared with TRBD1. The junction had 4 bases not matched to a gene; V was cut back by 2 bases and J by 7 bases. CDR1 SGHNT and CDR2 YYREEE come from the germline V gene (reference sequence). The CDR3 covers 14 residues. Filled out from reference TRBV5-4 and TRBJ1-4, the complete variable domain reads ETGVTQSPTHLIKTRGQQVTLRCSSQSGHNTVSWYQQALGQGPQFIFQYYREEENGRGNFPPRFSGLQFPNYSSELNVNALELDDSALYLCASSFGQGTEKLFFGSGTQLSVL.

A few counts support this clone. DNA for the CDR3: TGTGCCAGCAGCCCTCGGACTGTCTACAATGAGCAGTTCTTC. Its translation is CASSPRTVYNEQFF. The V and J genes are TRBV11-3 and TRBJ2-1; tentatively, D is TRBD2 (5 bases). Trimming stripped 5 bases from V and 3 bases from J, with 11 bases between. This CDR3 is built from 14 residues. Germline V lookup: CDR1 SGHNT, CDR2 YENEEA.

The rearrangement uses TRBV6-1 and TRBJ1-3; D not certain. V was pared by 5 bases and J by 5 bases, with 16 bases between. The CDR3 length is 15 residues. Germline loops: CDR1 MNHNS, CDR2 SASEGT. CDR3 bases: TGTGCCAGCAGTCTTGACGGCGGGTCTCGAAACACCATATATTTT. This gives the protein CASSLDGGSRNTIYF.

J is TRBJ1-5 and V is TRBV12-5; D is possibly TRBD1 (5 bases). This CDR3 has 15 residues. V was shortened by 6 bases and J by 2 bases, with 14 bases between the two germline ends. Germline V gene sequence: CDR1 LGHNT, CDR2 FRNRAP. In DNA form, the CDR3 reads TGTGCTAGTGGGGCCGGGGGTGTGGGCAATCAGCCCCAGCATTTT. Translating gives CASGAGGVGNQPQHF.

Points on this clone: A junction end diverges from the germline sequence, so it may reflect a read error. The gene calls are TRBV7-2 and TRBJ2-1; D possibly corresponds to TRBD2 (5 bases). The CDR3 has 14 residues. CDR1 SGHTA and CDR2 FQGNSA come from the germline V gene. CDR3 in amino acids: CASSRDYSFNEQFF. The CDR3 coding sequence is TGTGCCAGCAGCCGGGATTATTCCTTCAATGAGCAGTTCTTC.

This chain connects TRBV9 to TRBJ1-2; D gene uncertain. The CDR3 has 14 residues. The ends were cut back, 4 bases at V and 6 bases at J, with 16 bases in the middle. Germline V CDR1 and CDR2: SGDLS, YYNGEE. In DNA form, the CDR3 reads TGTGCCAGCAGCCCACTCGGGAGGGTGGATGGCTACACCTTC. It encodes CASSPLGRVDGYTF.

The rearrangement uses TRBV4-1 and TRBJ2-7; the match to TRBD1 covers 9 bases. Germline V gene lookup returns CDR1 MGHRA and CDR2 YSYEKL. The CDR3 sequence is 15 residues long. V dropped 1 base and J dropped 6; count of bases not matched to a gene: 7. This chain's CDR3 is CASSQATGTGREQYF. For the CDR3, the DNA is TGCGCCAGCAGCCAAGCGACCGGGACAGGGCGCGAGCAGTACTTC.

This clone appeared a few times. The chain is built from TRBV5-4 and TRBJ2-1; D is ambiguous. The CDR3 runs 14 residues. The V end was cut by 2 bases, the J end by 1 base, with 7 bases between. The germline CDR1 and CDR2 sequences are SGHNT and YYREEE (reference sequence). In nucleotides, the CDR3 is TGTGCCAGCAGCTTAGCTAGGTCCTACAATGAGCAGTTCTTC. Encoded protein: CASSLARSYNEQFF.

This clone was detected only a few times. The CDR3, as DNA: TGTGCCAGCAGCTTTTTTGGCGGTTACAATCAGCCCCAGCATTTT. It translates to CASSFFGGYNQPQHF. This chain links TRBV5-6 with TRBJ1-5; D gene uncertain. In germline, CDR1 is SGHDT, CDR2 YYEEEE. This CDR3 has 15 amino acids. Trimming removed 2 bases from V and 3 bases from J, with 12 bases in between.

The CDR3, as DNA: TGCGCCAGCGGAGAGACAGGGGGCGCGACGTACTTC. This sequence encodes CASGETGGATYF. The V call is TRBV5-1, the J call TRBJ2-7, with TRBD1 identical over 10 bases. Germline trimming cut 7 bases from V and 12 bases from J; bases unmatched to any gene: 10. This CDR3 has 12 amino acids. Germline assignment: CDR1 SGHRS and CDR2 YFSETQ.

CDR3 coding DNA: TGCAGCGTTGGAGGGGTAGCGGGGGGATCGGATACGCAGTATTTT. Translation gives CSVGGVAGGSDTQYF. The chain recombines TRBV29-1 with TRBJ2-3; 10 positions match TRBD2. The CDR3 runs to 15 residues. V trimming: 4 bases; J trimming: 6 bases; junction bases outside the gene matches: 10. Germline V lookup: CDR1 SQVTM, CDR2 ANQGSEA.